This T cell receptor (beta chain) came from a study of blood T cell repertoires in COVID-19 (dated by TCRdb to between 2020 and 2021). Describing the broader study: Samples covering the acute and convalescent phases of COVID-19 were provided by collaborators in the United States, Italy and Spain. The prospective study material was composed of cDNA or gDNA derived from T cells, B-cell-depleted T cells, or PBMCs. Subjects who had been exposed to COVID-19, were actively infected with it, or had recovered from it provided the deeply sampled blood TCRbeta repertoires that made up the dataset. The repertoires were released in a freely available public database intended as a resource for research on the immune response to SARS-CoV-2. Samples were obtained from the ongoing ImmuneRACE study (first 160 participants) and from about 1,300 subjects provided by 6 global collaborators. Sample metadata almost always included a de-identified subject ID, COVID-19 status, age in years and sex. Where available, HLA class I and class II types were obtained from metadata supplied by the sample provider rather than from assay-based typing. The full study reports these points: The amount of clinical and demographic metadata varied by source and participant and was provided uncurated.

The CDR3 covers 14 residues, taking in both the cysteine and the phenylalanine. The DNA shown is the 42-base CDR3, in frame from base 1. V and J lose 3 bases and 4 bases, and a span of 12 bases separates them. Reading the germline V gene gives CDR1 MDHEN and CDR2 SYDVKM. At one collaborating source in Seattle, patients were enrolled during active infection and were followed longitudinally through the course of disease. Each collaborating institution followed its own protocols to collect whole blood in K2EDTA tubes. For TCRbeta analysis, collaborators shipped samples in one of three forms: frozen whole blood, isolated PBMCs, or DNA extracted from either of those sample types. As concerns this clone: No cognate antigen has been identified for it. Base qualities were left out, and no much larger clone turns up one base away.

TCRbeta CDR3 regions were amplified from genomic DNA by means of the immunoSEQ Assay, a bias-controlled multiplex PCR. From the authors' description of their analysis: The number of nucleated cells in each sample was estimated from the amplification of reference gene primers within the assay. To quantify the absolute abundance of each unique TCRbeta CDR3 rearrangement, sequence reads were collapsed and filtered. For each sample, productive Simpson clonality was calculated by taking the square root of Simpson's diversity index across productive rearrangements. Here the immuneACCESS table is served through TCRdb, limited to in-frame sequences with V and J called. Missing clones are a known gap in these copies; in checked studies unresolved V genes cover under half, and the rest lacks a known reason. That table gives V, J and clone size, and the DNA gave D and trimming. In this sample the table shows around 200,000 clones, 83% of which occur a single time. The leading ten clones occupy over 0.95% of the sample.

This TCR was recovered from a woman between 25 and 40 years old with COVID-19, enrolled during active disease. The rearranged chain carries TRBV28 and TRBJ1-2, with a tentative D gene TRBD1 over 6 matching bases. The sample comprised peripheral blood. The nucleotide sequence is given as TGTGCCAGCAGTTTCGGCAGGGGAGCCTATGGCTACACCTTC. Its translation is CASSFGRGAYGYTF.